One and the same sample provided the 7 T cell receptor beta chains below, sequenced in a study of identical twins. TCRdb re-called the 5' RACE reads with MiXCR, one entry per CDR3 protein. The sample includes approximately 230,000 distinct CDR3 sequences, around an eighth of them seen just once. The sequenced material came from memory (CD45RO+) T cells sorted from blood. The receptors here all came from a woman aged 18 to 35 in good health.

This clonotype has more than one count but fewer than ten. This chain connects TRBV3-1 to TRBJ1-1; the D gene is possibly TRBD1 (6 bases). The CDR3 runs 13 residues. Trimming took 4 bases from V and 10 from J, leaving 16 bases between them. Germline CDR1 LGHDT, CDR2 YNNKEL (reference sequence). The CDR3 coding sequence is TGTGCCAGCAGCCGAGACACGAAGGGGGGAGCTTTCTTT. Encoded protein: CASSRDTKGGAFF.

This clonotype was counted many times. The genes are TRBV5-1 and TRBJ2-2, with 7 bases matching TRBD2. The CDR3 is 15 amino acids. Trimming removed 2 bases from V and 3 bases from J; junction bases left unmatched: 4. The germline CDR1 and CDR2 sequences are SGHRS and YFSETQ. CDR3: CASSFAAGYTGELFF. The CDR3 region has the DNA TGCGCCAGCAGCTTTGCAGCGGGATACACCGGGGAGCTGTTTTTT.

The chain recombines TRBV19 with TRBJ1-2, with D possibly being TRBD1 (5 bases). The CDR3 contains 13 residues. V lost 10 bases and J 4 bases, leaving 16 bases between the germline ends. Germline values: CDR1 LNHDA, CDR2 SQIVND (reference sequence). The CDR3 DNA sequence: TGTGCCACCCTCGGGGGTCTTTGCTATGGCTACACCTTC. The encoded protein is CATLGGLCYGYTF.

This clonotype has a handful of counts. This chain connects TRBV28 to TRBJ2-4, with TRBD1 as a possible D gene (6 bases). V lost 5 bases and J lost 0, with 8 bases in between. Germline lookup yields CDR1 MDHEN and CDR2 SYDVKM. The CDR3 consists of 14 residues. This chain's CDR3 is CASSKQGAKNIQYF. The CDR3 nucleotides read TGTGCCAGCAGTAAACAGGGAGCCAAAAACATTCAGTACTTC.

The J gene is TRBJ2-2, the V gene TRBV20-1; 8 nucleotides match TRBD2. The V gene end was trimmed by 4 bases and the J gene end by 2 bases; junction bases not matched to a gene: 6. Germline V gene data show CDR1 as DFQATT and CDR2 as SNEGSKA (reference sequence). The CDR3 has 15 residues. CDR3 loop: CSAKDAGGNTGELFF. For the CDR3, the DNA is TGCAGTGCTAAGGACGCGGGGGGAAACACCGGGGAGCTGTTTTTT.

The V call is TRBV7-8, the J call TRBJ1-1; D unresolved. V was pared by 7 bases and J by 8 bases, with 20 bases between. The CDR3 is made up of 14 amino acids. Germline CDR1 and CDR2: SGHVS and FQNEAQ. CDR3 sequence reads: CASTPGSGLTEAFF. The DNA of the CDR3 is TGTGCCAGCACCCCTGGATCAGGCTTGACCGAAGCTTTCTTT.

This clonotype was seen a few times. The genes are TRBV12-3 or TRBV12-4 and TRBJ2-7; possible D gene TRBD1, 6 bases. The CDR3 length is 15 residues. V lost 3 bases and J lost 2, with 14 bases in between. DNA of the CDR3: TGTGCCAGCAGTTTCAGGGGAGTTGGCACCTACGAGCAGTACTTC. It specifies CASSFRGVGTYEQYF.